Shown below are 11 T cell receptor beta chains from a single sample sequenced in a study of blood T cell repertoires in COVID-19. The assay was immunoSEQ multiplex PCR, and TCRdb's table has in-frame clones only and misses some. The sample includes 150,000 to 200,000 clones, 70% to 85% of them seen just once. Sequenced sample: peripheral blood. Every receptor here comes from a woman aged 80 or over with acute or convalescent COVID-19.

The rearrangement uses TRBV27 and TRBJ2-1, with D possibly TRBD2 on 6 matching bases. V was pared by 4 bases and J by 12 bases, with 16 bases between. Per the germline V gene, CDR1 is MNHEY and CDR2 is SMNVEV (reference sequence). The CDR3 extends over 13 amino acids. The DNA of the CDR3 is TGTGCCAGCAGTTCGGAGGGCCCCACACGGCAGTTCTTC. Amino acid sequence: CASSSEGPTRQFF.

The chain combines TRBV18 with TRBJ1-1, with 7 positions matching TRBD1. Trimming cost V 3 bases and J 2 bases; bases outside gene matches: 6. This CDR3 has 15 amino acids. The V gene's germline CDR1 is KGHSH and CDR2 LQKENI. The CDR3, as DNA: TGTGCCAGCTCACCCATAACAGGGGTAAACACTGAAGCTTTCTTT. As protein: CASSPITGVNTEAFF.

The chain uses TRBV5-4 and TRBJ1-2; D gene unclear. Germline loops: CDR1 SGHNT, CDR2 YYREEE (reference sequence). V was cut by 1 base and J by 4 bases, with 8 bases left in between. This CDR3 is built from 13 residues. This chain's CDR3 is CASSLPGSYGYTF. The CDR3 DNA reads TGTGCCAGCAGCTTGCCGGGGAGCTATGGCTACACCTTC.

The chain recombines TRBV30 with TRBJ2-2, with 13 bases lining up with TRBD2. CDR3 size: 19 residues. Germline CDR1 GTSNPN, CDR2 SVGIG (reference sequence). Trimming removed 0 bases from V and 6 bases from J; junction bases left unmatched: 13. Here the CDR3 reads CAWSVGLWTSGSPAGELFF. CDR3 DNA sequence: TGTGCCTGGAGTGTCGGGCTTTGGACTAGCGGGAGTCCAGCCGGGGAGCTGTTTTTT.

The rearrangement uses TRBV5-1 and TRBJ2-5; 8 bases match TRBD1. The V gene's germline CDR1 is SGHRS and CDR2 YFSETQ. This CDR3 has 14 amino acids. V was clipped by 0 bases and J by 3 bases; unmatched bases: 1. CDR3 sequence: CASSLETGEETQYF. The DNA of the CDR3 is TGCGCCAGCAGCTTGGAGACAGGGGAAGAGACCCAGTACTTC. Variable domain in full (rest from reference TRBV5-1 and TRBJ2-5): KAGVTQTPRYLIKTRGQQVTLSCSPISGHRSVSWYQQTPGQGLQFLFEYFSETQRNKGNFPGRFSGRQFSNSRSEMNVSTLELGDSALYLCASSLETGEETQYFGPGTRLLVL.

The chain is built from TRBV27 and TRBJ1-2, with 8 bases that match TRBD1. CDR1 and CDR2 from the germline V gene are MNHEY and SMNVEV (reference sequence). After removal of 5 bases from V and 5 bases from J, the junction contained 7 bases not matched to a gene. This CDR3 has 14 residues. CDR3 in DNA: TGTGCCAGCAGTGCGGGACAGGTGCCTTATGGCTACACCTTC. Protein product: CASSAGQVPYGYTF.

This clone is a singleton in its sample. The chain is built from TRBV11-1 and TRBJ1-2; TRBD1 aligns across 8 bases. V lost 7 bases to trimming and J lost 8 bases; unmatched junction nucleotides: 3. This CDR3 spans 11 amino acids. Germline lookup yields CDR1 SGHAT and CDR2 FQDESV (reference sequence). The CDR3 region is CASTGDRGYTF. The CDR3 nucleotides are TGTGCCAGCACCGGGGACAGGGGCTACACCTTC.

This chain links TRBV27 with TRBJ1-1; no definite D call. Germline CDR1 is MNHEY and CDR2 is SMNVEV (reference sequence). Trimming pared 5 bases from V and 5 bases from J, leaving 15 bases between. This CDR3 has 14 residues. CDR3 in DNA: TGTGCCAGCAGTACTTACACGGGCGGGACTGAAGCTTTCTTT. This translates into CASSTYTGGTEAFF.

The CDR3 nucleotides are TGTGCCACCAGTGATCGGACAGGGAGGTCCCCTGATTACGAGCAGTACTTC. Protein sequence: CATSDRTGRSPDYEQYF. The rearrangement links TRBV24-1 to TRBJ2-7; 8 nucleotides line up with TRBD1. Germline lookup yields CDR1 KGHDR and CDR2 SFDVKD. This CDR3 is built from 17 residues. Trimming took 3 bases from V and 4 from J; bases not matched to a gene: 13.

The gene calls are TRBV11-2 and TRBJ2-3, with 14 positions matching TRBD2. V lost 5 bases and J lost 7; bases outside the gene matches: 8. This CDR3 has 16 amino acids. CDR1 and CDR2 from the germline V gene are SGHAT and FQNNGV. The CDR3: CASSILTSGRVNTQYF. In DNA, the CDR3 is TGTGCCAGCAGCATTCTGACTAGCGGGAGGGTGAATACGCAGTATTTT.

A note on this clone: Additional DNA sequences in this sample encode the identical CDR3. The CDR3 nucleotides are TGTGCCAGCAGCCCAGGGGGTGGCAATCAGCCCCAGCATTTT. Translating it yields CASSPGGGNQPQHF. This chain joins TRBV3-1 (or the pseudogene TRBV3-2) and TRBJ1-5; 7 bases are a match to TRBD1. The CDR3 covers 14 residues. V shed 4 bases and J 2 bases; nucleotides not matched to a gene: 2. Germline CDR1 LGHDT, CDR2 YNNKEL (reference sequence).